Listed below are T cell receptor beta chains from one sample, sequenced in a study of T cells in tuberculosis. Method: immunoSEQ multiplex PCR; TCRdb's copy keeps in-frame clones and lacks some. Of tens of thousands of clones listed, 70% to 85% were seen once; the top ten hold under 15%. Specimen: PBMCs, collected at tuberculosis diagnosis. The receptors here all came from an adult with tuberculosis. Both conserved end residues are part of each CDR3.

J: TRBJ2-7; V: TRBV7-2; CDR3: CASSFGTSRDEQYF
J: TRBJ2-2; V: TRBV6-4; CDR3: CASSDSPSVGELFF
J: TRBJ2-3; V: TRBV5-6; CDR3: CASSGWSLSSTDTQYF
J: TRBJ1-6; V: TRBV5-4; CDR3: CASSLLDKSPLHF
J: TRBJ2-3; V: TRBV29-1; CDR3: CSVEEWAVSTDTQYF
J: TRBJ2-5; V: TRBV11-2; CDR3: CASSLGQGKTQYF
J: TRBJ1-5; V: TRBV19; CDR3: CASSTSTGPQPQHF
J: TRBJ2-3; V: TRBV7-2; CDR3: CASSASGGPRDTQYF
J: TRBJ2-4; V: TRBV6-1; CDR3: CASSVDYIAKNIQYF
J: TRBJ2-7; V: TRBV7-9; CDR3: CASILRSQAPYEQYF
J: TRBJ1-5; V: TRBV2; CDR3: CASSERGTQPQHF
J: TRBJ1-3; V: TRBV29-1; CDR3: CSVQGELGGNTIYF
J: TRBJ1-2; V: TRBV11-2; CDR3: CASSSPKGRVDGYTF
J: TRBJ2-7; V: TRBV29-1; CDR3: CSVAEGGYEQYF
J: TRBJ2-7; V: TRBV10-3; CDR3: CAISDSPGEGAWDYEQYF
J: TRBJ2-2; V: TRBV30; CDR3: CAWIPYGSPYTGELFF
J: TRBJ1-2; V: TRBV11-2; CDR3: CASSLVKGNGGYTF
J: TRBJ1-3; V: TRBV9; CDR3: CASSVTVGLGTIYF
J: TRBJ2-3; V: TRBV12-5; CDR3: CASGLAADRGHTQYF
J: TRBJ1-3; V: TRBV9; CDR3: CASSLAWQGNVWNTIYF
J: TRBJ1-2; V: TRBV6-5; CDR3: CASTALQGADGYTF
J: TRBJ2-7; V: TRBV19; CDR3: CASSIRRGTYEQYF
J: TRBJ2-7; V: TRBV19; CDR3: CASSGTISSYEQYF
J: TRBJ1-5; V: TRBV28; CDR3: CASSLGAGFRQPQHF
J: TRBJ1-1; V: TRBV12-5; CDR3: CASGTARNTEAFF
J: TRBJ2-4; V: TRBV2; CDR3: CASSEGSRGKNIQYF